The rows below give T cell receptor beta chains drawn from one sample of a study of identical twins. TCRdb re-analysed the 5' RACE reads in MiXCR, keeping a single row per CDR3 protein. The sample consists of 1.5 million to 2 million distinct CDR3 sequences, roughly 35% of them appearing once. Sequencing was done on a sample of cord blood. The receptors were gathered from a newborn girl in good health. CDR3s include the opening cysteine and the closing phenylalanine or tryptophan. D genes are given only for firm matches. Some rows have no size entry. The others give once, few or many, or a class for an expanded clone.

v_gene	abundance	d_gene	j_gene	CDR3aa	CDR3nt
TRBV27	NA	TRBD2	TRBJ2-1	CASSQPPTSGRVNEQFF	TGTGCCAGCAGCCAACCACCTACTAGCGGGAGGGTCAATGAGCAGTTCTTC
TRBV20-1	many	NA	TRBJ2-3	CSASRRGTDTQYF	TGCAGTGCTAGCCGCAGGGGCACAGATACGCAGTATTTT
TRBV4-2	NA	TRBD1	TRBJ2-1	CASSQDHRGSNEQFF	TGTGCCAGCAGCCAAGATCACAGGGGGTCAAATGAGCAGTTCTTC
TRBV2	few	NA	TRBJ1-2	CASNGLDGNGYTF	TGTGCCAGCAATGGCCTGGACGGAAATGGCTACACCTTC
TRBV10-3	NA	TRBD2	TRBJ2-5	CAISEPLAGGQETQYF	TGTGCCATCAGTGAGCCGTTAGCGGGAGGGCAAGAGACCCAGTACTTC
TRBV12-3/TRBV12-4	NA	NA	TRBJ2-7	CASGQTTYEQYF	TGTGCCAGCGGCCAAACAACCTACGAGCAGTACTTC
TRBV14	NA	NA	TRBJ2-7	CASSIRTKPYEQYF	TGTGCCAGCAGCATCAGGACAAAGCCCTACGAGCAGTACTTC
TRBV25-1	NA	NA	TRBJ1-4	CASSEIRAAPNEKLFF	TGTGCCAGCAGTGAAATTAGGGCAGCTCCTAATGAAAAACTGTTTTTT
TRBV30	once	NA	TRBJ1-5	CAWSEDNNQPQHF	TGTGCCTGGAGTGAAGACAACAATCAGCCCCAGCATTTT
TRBV9	NA	TRBD1	TRBJ2-3	CASSATGGRTDTQYF	TGTGCCAGCAGCGCGACAGGGGGCCGCACAGATACGCAGTATTTT
TRBV12-3/TRBV12-4	few	TRBD1	TRBJ1-4	CASSLLGQGDEKLFF	TGTGCCAGCAGTTTACTGGGACAGGGGGATGAAAAACTGTTTTTT
TRBV12-3/TRBV12-4	NA	NA	TRBJ2-3	CASSLSHTGYTQYF	TGTGCCAGCAGTTTATCGCACACGGGTTATACGCAGTATTTT
TRBV5-5	few	TRBD1	TRBJ1-2	CASNQGATYGYTF	TGTGCCAGCAACCAGGGGGCTACCTATGGCTACACCTTC